The 18 T cell receptor beta chains reported below all come from one sample, sequenced in a study of blood T cell repertoires in COVID-19. Here immunoSEQ multiplex PCR was the method, and the copy in TCRdb shows in-frame clones only, minus some. The sample contains about 93,000 clones, roughly 90% of which appear only once. The source material was peripheral blood. These receptors originate from a human donor with active COVID-19. The donor label of this sample is uncertain.

The chain employs TRBV6-2 or TRBV6-3 and TRBJ1-2; 7 nucleotides line up with TRBD1. CDR1 is MNHEY, CDR2 SVGEGT, per germline. V gave up 2 bases and J gave up 1 base; unmatched junction bases: 7. There are 16 residues in the CDR3. The CDR3 here is CASSYHGTAVNYGYTF. The CDR3 DNA follows: TGTGCCAGCAGTTACCATGGGACAGCGGTTAACTATGGCTACACCTTC.

The J gene is TRBJ1-2, the V gene TRBV28; the match to TRBD1 covers 8 bases. Germline V gives CDR1 MDHEN, CDR2 SYDVKM. The CDR3 is made up of 14 amino acids. J lost 4 bases, V lost 6 bases, and 7 bases had no gene match. CDR3 in amino acids: CASRPTGVVYGYTF. CDR3 bases: TGTGCCAGCAGGCCGACAGGGGTCGTCTATGGCTACACCTTC.

The rearrangement uses TRBV3-1 (or the pseudogene TRBV3-2) and TRBJ2-1; D is perhaps TRBD1 (5 bases). The germline V and J ends were trimmed by 1 base and 4 bases, with 8 bases remaining between them. Germline values: CDR1 LGHDT, CDR2 YNNKEL (reference sequence). The CDR3 runs to 14 residues. CDR3 amino acids: CASSQVAGYNEQFF. The DNA of the CDR3 is TGTGCCAGCAGCCAAGTGGCAGGGTACAATGAGCAGTTCTTC.

The CDR3 DNA reads as TGTGCCAGCAGTTTACCAGGGTTAGGTTCACCCCTCCACTTT. This translates into CASSLPGLGSPLHF. J is TRBJ1-6 and V is TRBV28; TRBD1 is a possible D gene (5 bases). Germline CDR1 and CDR2: MDHEN and SYDVKM. Trimming took off 2 bases at V and 9 bases at J, with 11 bases between the two ends. This CDR3 comprises 14 residues.

This sequence joins TRBV10-3 and TRBJ2-3; 11 nucleotides align to TRBD2. CDR3 size: 15 residues. Losses at the gene ends were 2 bases for V and 5 bases for J; bases not matched to a gene: 3. CDR1 ENHRY and CDR2 SYGVKD come from the germline V gene. The CDR3 coding sequence is TGTGCCATCAGTGAGGGTAGCGGGGGGGGAGATACGCAGTATTTT. This sequence encodes CAISEGSGGGDTQYF.

This clone has a handful of counts. Other DNA sequences of this sample code for an identical CDR3. This chain uses TRBV28 with TRBJ1-3, with D unresolved. The V end was cut by 4 bases, the J end by 0 bases, with 7 bases between. The germline V gene encodes CDR1 MDHEN and CDR2 SYDVKM. The CDR3 is 14 amino acids. CDR3 in DNA: TGTGCCAGCAGTTCCGTTTACTCTGGAAACACCATATATTTT. This gives the protein CASSSVYSGNTIYF.

The chain uses TRBV28 and TRBJ1-4; 9 nucleotides line up with TRBD1. The germline gives CDR1 MDHEN, CDR2 SYDVKM. V was pared by 7 bases and J by 8 bases, with 11 bases of the junction left unmatched. This CDR3 comprises 15 residues. CDR3 bases: TGTGCCAGCACCGGGGGGGACAGGGCACGAGAAAAACTGTTTTTT. It codes for CASTGGDRAREKLFF.

This chain uses TRBV7-9 with TRBJ2-5; TRBD1 aligns across 9 bases. CDR1 is SEHNR, CDR2 FQNEAQ, per germline (reference sequence). V was clipped by 4 bases and J by 1 base; unmatched bases: 13. This CDR3 comprises 18 residues. CDR3 amino acids: CASSWGQGAYGSQETQYF. The CDR3 region has the DNA TGTGCCAGCAGCTGGGGACAGGGTGCGTATGGGTCCCAAGAGACCCAGTACTTC.

This clone was recorded only once. The chain uses TRBV4-2 and TRBJ2-7; the match to TRBD1 covers 8 bases. Germline V gene lookup returns CDR1 LGHNA and CDR2 YNFKEQ. The CDR3 has 16 residues. The trim removed 3 bases at V and 3 bases at J, leaving 10 bases unmatched. CDR3 residues: CASSHPWTGNFYEQYF. CDR3 DNA sequence: TGTGCCAGCAGCCACCCTTGGACAGGGAACTTCTACGAGCAGTACTTC.

J is TRBJ2-5 and V is TRBV10-3; 8 bases are shared with TRBD1. The J segment lost 2 bases and the V segment lost 7 bases, leaving 6 bases of the junction unmatched. The CDR3 is made up of 14 amino acids. The germline CDR1 and CDR2 sequences are ENHRY and SYGVKD. CDR3 bases: TGTGCCATCAATGACAGGGGAACACAAGAGACCCAGTACTTC. Translation gives CAINDRGTQETQYF.

This chain uses TRBV5-4 with TRBJ2-1; TRBD2 agrees at 14 bases. Germline trimming cut 4 bases from V and 12 bases from J; bases unmatched to any gene: 9. The CDR3 is 15 residues long. The V gene's germline CDR1 is SGHNT and CDR2 YYREEE (reference sequence). The CDR3 loop is CASSEGLAGAPGQFF. In DNA, the CDR3 is TGTGCCAGCAGCGAGGGACTAGCGGGGGCCCCGGGGCAGTTCTTC.

This rearrangement joins TRBV14 to TRBJ2-2; possible D gene TRBD2, 6 bases. Germline V CDR1 and CDR2: SGHDN, FVKESK. The CDR3 sequence is 14 residues long. V was clipped by 3 bases and J by 6 bases, with 11 bases between them. The CDR3 region is CASSQAGSSGELFF. The DNA of the CDR3 is TGTGCCAGCAGCCAGGCCGGGAGCTCCGGGGAGCTGTTTTTT. The whole variable domain, filled in from reference TRBV14 and TRBJ2-2, reads EAGVTQFPSHSVIEKGQTVTLRCDPISGHDNLYWYRRVMGKEIKFLLHFVKESKQDESGMPNNRFLAERTGGTYSTLKVQPAELEDSGVYFCASSQAGSSGELFFGEGSRLTVL.

The chain carries TRBV27 and TRBJ1-4, with TRBD1 as a possible D gene (6 bases). Trimming removed 6 bases at V and 5 bases at J, with 13 bases between. CDR3 length: 14 residues. The germline CDR1 and CDR2 sequences are MNHEY and SMNVEV (reference sequence). This CDR3 is CASRTGYNNEKLFF. CDR3 coding DNA: TGTGCCAGCAGGACAGGATATAACAATGAAAAACTGTTTTTT. Full variable domain (missing parts from reference TRBV27 and TRBJ1-4): EAQVTQNPRYLITVTGKKLTVTCSQNMNHEYMSWYRQDPGLGLRQIYYSMNVEVTDKGDVPEGYKVSRKEKRNFPLILESPSPNQTSLYFCASRTGYNNEKLFFGSGTQLSVL.

This clone appeared a single time. At one boundary the junction diverges from the germline segment, which might be a read error. The genes are TRBV27 and TRBJ2-7; maybe TRBD1 (6 bases). CDR1 is MNHEY and CDR2 is SMNVEV in the germline V gene (reference sequence). The length of the CDR3 is 12 residues. The CDR3 reads CASSSGASSPVF. The CDR3 DNA follows: TGTGCCAGCAGTTCAGGGGCGAGTTCGCCAGTATTC.

This chain links TRBV7-9 with TRBJ1-4; no reliable D call. The CDR3 covers 15 residues. Trimming left V 1 base short and J 3 bases short, with 9 bases between. Germline CDR1 is SEHNR and CDR2 is FQNEAQ (reference sequence). CDR3 sequence reads: CASSLGMAANEKLFF. CDR3 DNA sequence: TGTGCCAGCAGCTTAGGAATGGCAGCTAATGAAAAACTGTTTTTT.

This sequence joins TRBV6-6 and TRBJ1-5, with D hard to call. The V end was cut by 6 bases, the J end by 7 bases, with 13 bases between. The CDR3 length is 13 residues. Germline V lookup: CDR1 MNHNY, CDR2 SVGAGI (reference sequence). CDR3 nucleotide sequence: TGTGCCAGCAGCACGCTATCCCGACAGCCCCAGCATTTT. Residues: CASSTLSRQPQHF.

The J gene is TRBJ2-7, the V gene TRBV5-1; TRBD2 is a possible D gene (5 bases). Trimming left V 4 bases short and J 5 bases short, with 10 bases between. Germline CDR1 is SGHRS and CDR2 is YFSETQ. The CDR3 has 12 residues. CDR3 amino acids: CASSGGIDEQYF. In DNA form, the CDR3 reads TGCGCCAGCAGCGGAGGTATAGACGAGCAGTACTTC.

About this clone itself: Other nucleotide sequences from this sample produce the same CDR3. The rearrangement links TRBV6-2 or TRBV6-3 to TRBJ1-1, with D uncertain. The V gene lost 6 bases and the J gene lost 2 bases, with 10 bases spanning the gap. The CDR3 spans 13 residues. The germline V gene has CDR1 MNHEY and CDR2 SVGEGT. The CDR3 region has the DNA TGTGCCAGCAGCCCCCGAGGCAACACTGAAGCTTTCTTT. Its translation: CASSPRGNTEAFF.